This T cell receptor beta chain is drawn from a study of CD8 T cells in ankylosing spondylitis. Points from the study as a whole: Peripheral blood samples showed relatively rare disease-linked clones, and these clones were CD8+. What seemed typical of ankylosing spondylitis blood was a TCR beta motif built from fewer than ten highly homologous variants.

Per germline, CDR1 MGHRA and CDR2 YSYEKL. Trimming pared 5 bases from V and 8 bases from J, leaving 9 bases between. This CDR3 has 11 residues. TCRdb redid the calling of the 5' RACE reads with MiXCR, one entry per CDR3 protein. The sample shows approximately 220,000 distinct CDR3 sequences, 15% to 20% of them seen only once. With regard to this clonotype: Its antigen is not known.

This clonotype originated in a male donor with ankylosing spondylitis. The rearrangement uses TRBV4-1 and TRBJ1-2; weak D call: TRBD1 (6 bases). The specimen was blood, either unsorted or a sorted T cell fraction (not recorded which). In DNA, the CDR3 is TGCGCCAGCAGCACAGGGATCGGCTACACCTTC. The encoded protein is CASSTGIGYTF.